Listed below are T cell receptor beta chains from one sample, sequenced in a study of blood T cell repertoires in COVID-19. The table came from immunoSEQ multiplex PCR; TCRdb's copy has only in-frame clones and leaves some out. The table shows about 200,000 clones, with nearly 90% occurring only once. Sequencing input: peripheral blood. All receptors come from a man aged 50 to 59 with COVID-19, enrolled during active disease. Both conserved end residues are part of each CDR3. The D gene is left open where the match is weak. Only part of the rows carry a size: once, few, many, or a class if the clone is expanded.

V gene,D gene,clone size,J gene,CDR3 DNA,CDR3 protein
TRBV27,.,.,TRBJ2-1,TGTGCCAGCAGTTCCCATCAAACTACGGGAGAAGGGTCCTACAATGAGCAGTTCTTC,CASSSHQTTGEGSYNEQFF
TRBV4-2,.,once,TRBJ2-3,TGTGCCAGCAGCCAAGAGGTTTTGCCTAGCGCCACAGATACGCAGTATTTT,CASSQEVLPSATDTQYF
TRBV12-5,.,few,TRBJ2-1,TGTGCTAGTGGATTACTTAGCAATGAGCAGTTCTTC,CASGLLSNEQFF
TRBV29-1,TRBD2,.,TRBJ2-3,TGCAGCGTTGAAGATCTGCGGGGACTAGCGGGGGGGCTCGTCTCAGATACGCAGTATTTT,CSVEDLRGLAGGLVSDTQYF
TRBV29-1,TRBD1,.,TRBJ1-2,TGCAGCGTGTCCGCCGGGACAGGGGGCGATAATGGCTACACCTTC,CSVSAGTGGDNGYTF
TRBV5-4,TRBD2,.,TRBJ2-5,TGTGCCAGCAGCCTAGCGGGGGCTCTGTACCAAGAGACCCAGTACTTC,CASSLAGALYQETQYF
TRBV30,TRBD1,once,TRBJ1-6,TGTGCCTGGACACAGGGGGACTATAATTCACCCCTCCACTTT,CAWTQGDYNSPLHF
TRBV19,.,.,TRBJ1-1,TGTGCCAGTAGTATTTTGTCCAGGAACACTGAAGCTTTCTTT,CASSILSRNTEAFF
TRBV11-3,.,.,TRBJ2-5,TGTGCCAGCAGCTTAAATCAGGCGGAGACCCAGTACTTC,CASSLNQAETQYF
TRBV5-1,.,.,TRBJ2-2,TGCGCCAGCAACCCTTGGCTACAGGGAGGGCCCGGGGAGCTGTTTTTT,CASNPWLQGGPGELFF
TRBV19,TRBD2,.,TRBJ2-5,TGTGCCAGTAGTATAGAGGGGGGAGGGTTGGAGACCCAGTACTTC,CASSIEGGGLETQYF
TRBV5-1,.,.,TRBJ1-1,TGCGCCAGCGCACCAACTATGAACACTGAAGCTTTCTTT,CASAPTMNTEAFF
TRBV2,TRBD2,.,TRBJ2-2,TGTGCCAGCAGTGGAGCGGGAGGATACGGCGGGGAGCTGTTTTTT,CASSGAGGYGGELFF
TRBV4-3,TRBD1,.,TRBJ2-7,TGCGCCAGCAGCGCAGAGACAGGGAATGAGCAGTACTTC,CASSAETGNEQYF
TRBV5-1,TRBD2,.,TRBJ2-4,TGCGCCAGCAGCCACACTAGCGGGAAAAACATTCAGTACTTC,CASSHTSGKNIQYF
TRBV5-4,TRBD2,.,TRBJ2-5,TGTGCCAGCAGTCACGCTAGCGGGAAAGAGACCCAGTACTTC,CASSHASGKETQYF
TRBV4-2,.,.,TRBJ2-2,TGTGCCAGCAGCCAAGTCCCGGGACTCCCAATCACCGGGGAGCTGTTTTTT,CASSQVPGLPITGELFF
TRBV6-5,TRBD1,.,TRBJ1-5,TGTGCCAGCAGTCCGAACCCTGACAGGGGACAGCCCCAGCATTTT,CASSPNPDRGQPQHF
TRBV18,.,.,TRBJ2-6,TGTGCCAGCTCACTAGGGACACCCGATTCTGGGGCCAACGTCCTGACTTTC,CASSLGTPDSGANVLTF
TRBV30,.,.,TRBJ2-2,TGTGCCTGGAGTAAGGACAGTTTCGGCGGGGAGCTGTTTTTT,CAWSKDSFGGELFF
TRBV6-5,.,.,TRBJ2-7,TGTGCCAGCAGGAACAGGGAGCTATACGAGCAGTACTTC,CASRNRELYEQYF
TRBV19,.,.,TRBJ1-6,TGTGCCAGTAGTAGGAGGGCCCAAAATGATTCACCCCTCCACTTT,CASSRRAQNDSPLHF
TRBV7-9,TRBD1,.,TRBJ1-1,TGTGCCAGCAGCTTAGAATTGGTGGGCAGGGGGCAGACTGAAGCTTTCTTT,CASSLELVGRGQTEAFF
TRBV29-1,TRBD1,few,TRBJ1-2,TGCAGCGCGAGGGGGCAGGGTCCGAGGGGCTATGGCTACACCTTC,CSARGQGPRGYGYTF
TRBV9,TRBD2,once,TRBJ2-5,TGTGCCAGCAGCGTAGGACTAGCGGGAGAGGTAAAAGAGACCCAGTACTTC,CASSVGLAGEVKETQYF
TRBV7-9,.,.,TRBJ1-4,TGTGCCAGCAGCTCCCAACTCGCGGCGACTGCCCGTAATGAAAAACTGTTTTTT,CASSSQLAATARNEKLFF
TRBV3-1/TRBV3-2,TRBD2,few,TRBJ2-1,TGTGCCAGCAGCCCCCCGGGACTAGCGTCGGGTGAGCAGTTCTTC,CASSPPGLASGEQFF
TRBV27,.,.,TRBJ2-5,TGTGCCAGCAGTTTATTTCCCGGGGGTGGTGGAAACCAAGAGACCCAGTACTTC,CASSLFPGGGGNQETQYF
TRBV5-1,.,.,TRBJ1-2,TGCGCCAGCAGCTTGGTAGCGGGGTTTGACTATGGCTACACCTTC,CASSLVAGFDYGYTF
TRBV15,.,.,TRBJ2-6,TGTGCCACCAGCAGAGTGCCTCAGGCCAGCTCTGGGGCCAACGTCCTGACTTTC,CATSRVPQASSGANVLTF
TRBV7-2,TRBD2,.,TRBJ2-7,TGTGCCAGCAGCCCGAAGGTCACTAGCGGGGGCCCCAGAAGCTACGAGCAGTACTTC,CASSPKVTSGGPRSYEQYF
TRBV6-5,TRBD1,.,TRBJ2-2,TGTGCCAGCAGTTACTCGAAGGGGGCGAAGACCGGGGAGCTGTTTTTT,CASSYSKGAKTGELFF
TRBV5-3,TRBD2,once,TRBJ2-1,TGTGCCAGAAGCCCCGGGTTTGCGGGAGCGAACAATGAGCAGTTCTTC,CARSPGFAGANNEQFF
TRBV6-6,.,.,TRBJ2-3,TGTGCCAGCAGTCCCCCAGGCAGGGTCGGAGATACGCAGTATTTT,CASSPPGRVGDTQYF
TRBV18,.,.,TRBJ1-2,TGTGCCAGCTCACCCTACCTATCCTGCGCCTTC,CASSPYLSCAF
TRBV29-1,.,.,TRBJ1-3,TGCAGCGCACAGGACCCGGGAAACACCATATATTTT,CSAQDPGNTIYF
TRBV27,TRBD2,.,TRBJ2-1,TGTGCCAGCAGTTTAACTAGCGGGAGACACAATGAGCAGTTCTTC,CASSLTSGRHNEQFF
TRBV7-2,TRBD1,.,TRBJ2-7,TGTGCCAGCAGCTTACATCAGACAGGGGGTCGGGAGCAGTACTTC,CASSLHQTGGREQYF
TRBV27,.,.,TRBJ1-6,TGTGCCAGCAGTTGGCGTCGGCAGGGCTTTTCACCCCTCCACTTT,CASSWRRQGFSPLHF
TRBV5-1,TRBD2,.,TRBJ2-1,TGCGCCAGCAGCTTACAAGCGGGAGCCTACAATGAGCAGTTCTTC,CASSLQAGAYNEQFF
TRBV10-3,TRBD2,.,TRBJ2-7,TGTGCCATCAGTGAGCGGGGACTAGCGGGAGGGATCCACGAGCAGTACTTC,CAISERGLAGGIHEQYF
TRBV28,.,.,TRBJ2-3,TGTGCCAGCAGCTCCCCTCTACGACTAATTAACACAGATACGCAGTATTTT,CASSSPLRLINTDTQYF
TRBV11-2,TRBD1,.,TRBJ1-6,TGTGCCAGCAGCCCCGGACAGGGAAATTCACCCCTCCACTTT,CASSPGQGNSPLHF
TRBV7-8,.,once,TRBJ2-5,TGTGCCAGCAGCCCGAGGGAGTACCAAGAGACCCAGTACTTC,CASSPREYQETQYF
TRBV27,.,.,TRBJ2-2,TGTGCCAGCAGGGTTCTTCGAGGGTCCACCGGGGAGCTGTTTTTT,CASRVLRGSTGELFF
TRBV30,.,once,TRBJ2-3,TGTGCCTGGAGTGTACAGGGATCGTTGGCAGATACGCAGTATTTT,CAWSVQGSLADTQYF
TRBV6-5,.,.,TRBJ1-1,TGTGCCAGCGCCAGGGAGGGGGGCAGAGGCACTGAAGCTTTCTTT,CASAREGGRGTEAFF
TRBV5-6,TRBD2,.,TRBJ2-7,TGTGCCAGCAGCGGGACCGGGACTACCTATTACGAGCAGTACTTC,CASSGTGTTYYEQYF
TRBV6-4,.,.,TRBJ2-2,TGTGCCAGCAGTGAGGTGGAGGACACCGGGGAGCTGTTTTTT,CASSEVEDTGELFF
TRBV3-1/TRBV3-2,TRBD2,.,TRBJ2-7,TGTGCCAGCAGCCAAGGACTAGCGGTTGAGTACTTC,CASSQGLAVEYF
TRBV5-8,.,.,TRBJ2-7,TGTGCCAGCAGCTTGAGAGGACAGTCCTACGAGCAGTACTTC,CASSLRGQSYEQYF
TRBV6-5,TRBD1,.,TRBJ1-1,TGTGCCAGCAGAGACGGACAGGGGAACACTGAAGCTTTCTTT,CASRDGQGNTEAFF
TRBV7-2,TRBD1,.,TRBJ2-7,TGTGCCAGCAGCTTCGGCGGACAGGGAAGGGAGCAGTACTTC,CASSFGGQGREQYF
TRBV29-1,TRBD1,.,TRBJ1-2,TGCAGCGTTGGCTACTCCTCAGGGGGCGCGGGCTATGGCTACACCTTC,CSVGYSSGGAGYGYTF
TRBV5-1,TRBD1,once,TRBJ2-7,TGCGCCAGCTCCGGGACAGTTAGATACGAGCAGTACTTC,CASSGTVRYEQYF
TRBV5-4,.,.,TRBJ1-6,TGTGCCAGCAGCTTGGTGGGGCTCTCCAATAATTCACCCCTCCACTTT,CASSLVGLSNNSPLHF
TRBV7-2,.,.,TRBJ2-1,TGTGCCAGCAGCTTAGGACAGCGTAATGAGCAGTTCTTC,CASSLGQRNEQFF
TRBV15,.,.,TRBJ2-2,TGTGCCACCAGCAGAGACGGACACAGCACCGGGGAGCTGTTTTTT,CATSRDGHSTGELFF
TRBV7-9,TRBD1,few,TRBJ2-1,TGTGCCAGCAGCTTAGTAGGGACAGGCTCCTACAATGAGCAGTTCTTC,CASSLVGTGSYNEQFF
TRBV6-6,.,.,TRBJ2-2,TGTGCCAGCAGATTGACAGGGAACACCGGGGAGCTGTTTTTT,CASRLTGNTGELFF